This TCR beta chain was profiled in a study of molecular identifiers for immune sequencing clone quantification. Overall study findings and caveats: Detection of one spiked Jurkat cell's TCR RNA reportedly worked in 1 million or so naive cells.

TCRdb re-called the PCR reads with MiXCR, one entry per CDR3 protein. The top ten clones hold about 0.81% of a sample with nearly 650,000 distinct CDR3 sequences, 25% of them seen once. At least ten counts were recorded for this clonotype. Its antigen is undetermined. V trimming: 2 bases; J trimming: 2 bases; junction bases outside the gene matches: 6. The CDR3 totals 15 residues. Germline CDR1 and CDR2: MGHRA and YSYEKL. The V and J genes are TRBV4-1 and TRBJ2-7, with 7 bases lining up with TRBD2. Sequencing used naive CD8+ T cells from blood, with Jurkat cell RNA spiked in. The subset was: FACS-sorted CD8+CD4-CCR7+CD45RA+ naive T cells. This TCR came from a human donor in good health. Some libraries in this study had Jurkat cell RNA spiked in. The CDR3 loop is CASSQPQGTTYEQYF. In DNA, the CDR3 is TGCGCCAGCAGCCAACCACAAGGGACTACCTACGAGCAGTACTTC.